This record covers a single TCR beta chain. Its matching antigen is unknown. Generated by immunoSEQ multiplex PCR, the TCRdb table keeps only in-frame clones and is missing some. This table holds about 4,000 clones, 64% found once. The record originates from a study of coeliac disease. Study-level points and caveats: Of coeliac lamina propria samples, about 55% of the 18 held published gliadin-specific TRB sequences, versus 1 of 6 controls.

The germline V gene has CDR1 SGHRS and CDR2 YFSETQ. The CDR3 covers 13 residues. V shed 3 bases and J 2 bases; nucleotides not matched to a gene: 2. The rearrangement links TRBV5-1 to TRBJ2-7; 7 nucleotides agree with TRBD2. The source of this sequence is a woman younger than 45 without celiac disease. Material for sequencing was lymphocytes from the gut lamina propria. CDR3 sequence (DNA): TGCGCCAGCAGCTCTGCGGGGGCCTACGAGCAGTACTTC. This translates into CASSSAGAYEQYF.